The rows below give T cell receptor beta chains drawn from one sample of a study of T cell repertoires in cytomegalovirus infection. Antigen specificity for these receptors is unknown. TCRdb redid the calling of the reads with MiXCR, one entry per CDR3 protein. The sample records about 340,000 distinct CDR3 sequences, under 35% being singletons. Sequencing was performed on cultured PBMCs, taken from culture after CMV antigen stimulation. The origin of the receptors is a human donor in good health (CMV status not recorded). Some clones in this sample may be carry-over from other donors' samples. The CDR3 runs from the conserved cysteine through the conserved F or W. The order of the fields is clone size, V gene, CDR3 protein. Some rows mark clone size as missing; the rest say once, few, many or name a class of expanded clone.

>many|TRBV7-8
CASSPGTEAFF
>few|TRBV7-3
CASSRDNDNEQFF
>-|TRBV19
CASSMRTVISSEAFF
>-|TRBV5-4
CASSLGGGKSTDTQYF
>-|TRBV27
CASTGSGEQYF
>once|TRBV7-2
CASSSPSGNPNTGELFF
>-|TRBV20-1
CSASQGFTTYYEQYF
>-|TRBV7-2
CASSSWTGNNSPLHF
>-|TRBV12-3/TRBV12-4
CASSPGGEGTNEKLFF
>many|TRBV7-9
CASSPTSGTSYNEQFF
>-|TRBV29-1
CSVGANNEKLFF
>-|TRBV27
CASSRLRDSGHQPQHF
>many|TRBV7-8
CASSPGLQISGNTIYF
>-|TRBV25-1
CASSDPSGRGGSYNEQFF
>-|TRBV6-6
CASSPGSNGDYGYTF
>-|TRBV20-1
CSARPQGNSNQPQHF
>medium-sized|TRBV7-2
CASRPSFSNSPLHF
>few|TRBV7-2
CAILLRAGTRDGYTF
>few|TRBV15
CATSTPPVRASGFIADTQYF
>-|TRBV7-6
CASSPGTSSPLHF
>few|TRBV28
CASSPGQGFTLNTEAFF
>-|TRBV7-3
CASSPGGRTGIVQPQHF
>-|TRBV24-1
CATSDVNQPQHF
>many|TRBV7-8
CASSPGLAGVSYNEQFF
>few|TRBV28
CASRSGAAQFMNTEAFF
>-|TRBV7-6
CASSRLRGGNQETQYF
>many|TRBV7-2
CASSLASSSGGAREQYF
>few|TRBV12-3/TRBV12-4
CASSRDSGVYEQYF
>-|TRBV4-1
CASSQGTPSGRSYNEQFF
>few|TRBV6-1
CAGSNQQGDTQYF
>-|TRBV24-1
CATSPGGIDGGYTF
>few|TRBV15
CATSRDVTTNEKLFF
>once|TRBV7-9
CASSPGGLTYGYTF
>-|TRBV12-3/TRBV12-4
CASSLTAGGNTEAFF
>-|TRBV28
CASMNTEAFF
>once|TRBV27
CASRPLTLLVHEQYF
>few|TRBV28
CASSLSPGLGYTF
>many|TRBV12-3/TRBV12-4
CASSLGGGGNQPQHF
>-|TRBV23-1
CASSQSVGWTAEPLHEQYF
>many|TRBV7-6
CASSLAPGQGNGYTF
>many|TRBV20-1
CSATRRSSSYNSPLHF
>few|TRBV7-9
CASSLKGVEETQYF
>-|TRBV5-1
CASSFWTAKTSSYNEQFF
>-|TRBV12-3/TRBV12-4
CASSQGLGSTYEQYF
>-|TRBV11-2
CASSQSSGSFSGANVLTF
>-|TRBV12-3/TRBV12-4
CASGRQGTGNTIYF
>-|TRBV12-3/TRBV12-4
CASSLSVWGTLAGESTDTQYF
>-|TRBV2
CASSGSQQGGGGYTF
>-|TRBV6-6
CASIRQGYTEAFF
>-|TRBV7-8
CASSVTDTLTEKLFF
>-|TRBV4-2
CASSQDVAGGSPLHF
>few|TRBV7-7
CAVRQGSGELFF
>many|TRBV12-3/TRBV12-4
CASSFRGMNTEAFF
>-|TRBV20-1
CSARDHRDLYNEQFF
>-|TRBV10-3
CAISESGTEKLFF
>-|TRBV12-3/TRBV12-4
CASSPGGWLSPNTEAFF
>-|TRBV5-1
CASSFNRRDEKLFF
>-|TRBV14
CASSQDGVEAFF